Following are 9 T cell receptor beta chains from one sample sequenced in a study of blood T cell repertoires in COVID-19. Here immunoSEQ multiplex PCR was the method, and the copy in TCRdb shows in-frame clones only, minus some. This table has approximately 150,000 clones, 81% appearing once. Material for sequencing was PBMCs or T cells enriched from blood (not recorded which). These receptor sequences come from a woman in her 40s with acute COVID-19.

The chain couples TRBV4-2 to TRBJ2-3; possible D gene TRBD1, 5 bases. The CDR3 runs to 16 residues. Trimming removed 0 bases at V and 2 bases at J, with 12 bases between. Germline CDR1 LGHNA, CDR2 YNFKEQ. The CDR3 DNA reads as TGTGCCAGCAGCCAAGAAGATCAGGGTAACACAGATACGCAGTATTTT. This sequence encodes CASSQEDQGNTDTQYF.

V and J are TRBV18 and TRBJ1-1, with D possibly matching TRBD1 (5 bases). The CDR3 length is 13 residues. Germline assignment: CDR1 KGHSH and CDR2 LQKENI. The V end was cut by 5 bases, the J end by 5 bases, with 12 bases between. CDR3 amino acids: CASSDYRQTEAFF. DNA of the CDR3: TGTGCCAGCTCAGATTACCGACAGACTGAAGCTTTCTTT.

This rearrangement joins TRBV7-9 to TRBJ2-3; 11 bases line up with TRBD2. V was pared by 1 base and J by 5 bases, with 11 bases of the junction left unmatched. This CDR3 spans 18 amino acids. The germline gives CDR1 SEHNR, CDR2 FQNEAQ (reference sequence). CDR3 protein: CASSLVLFSGRAVDTQYF. CDR3 nucleotide sequence: TGTGCCAGCAGCTTAGTGCTATTTAGCGGGAGGGCCGTAGATACGCAGTATTTT.

The rearrangement joins TRBV9 to TRBJ2-2; TRBD2 matches 15 bases. The CDR3 has 21 amino acids. Germline V lookup: CDR1 SGDLS, CDR2 YYNGEE. V lost 3 bases and J lost 4; bases outside the gene matches: 16. CDR3 sequence: CASSATPGLAGGGRPTGELFF. In nucleotides, the CDR3 is TGTGCCAGCAGCGCAACTCCGGGACTAGCGGGAGGAGGGAGACCCACCGGGGAGCTGTTTTTT.

This chain links TRBV10-1 with TRBJ1-5, with no clear D. This CDR3 comprises 13 residues. The V gene's germline CDR1 is WNHNN and CDR2 SYGVQD (reference sequence). The V end lost 0 bases, the J end lost 9 bases, and 9 bases lay between the germline ends. The CDR3, as DNA: TGCGCCAGCAGTGAGTCAATGAGTTCGCCCCAGCATTTT. Translation: CASSESMSSPQHF.

The DNA for the CDR3 is TGCAGCGCTTCCGGGACAGGAACCGAAAAACTGTTTTTT. This sequence encodes CSASGTGTEKLFF. The chain combines TRBV29-1 with TRBJ1-4; 8 bases fit TRBD1. The trim removed 7 bases at V and 8 bases at J, leaving 9 bases unmatched. The CDR3 totals 13 residues. Germline CDR1 reads SQVTM; CDR2 reads ANQGSEA.

The CDR3 nucleotides are TGTGCCAGCAGCGTACTAGCGGGAGAGTCTTACACCGGGGAGCTGTTTTTT. This encodes CASSVLAGESYTGELFF. This rearrangement joins TRBV27 to TRBJ2-2, with 11 bases lining up with TRBD2. The V segment lost 6 bases and the J segment 3 bases; nucleotides outside the gene matches: 9. There are 17 residues in the CDR3. Germline V lookup: CDR1 MNHEY, CDR2 SMNVEV (reference sequence).

V gene TRBV24-1 combines with J gene TRBJ2-7, with no clear D. The CDR3 covers 18 residues. Deletions cut 0 bases from V and 1 base from J, with 18 bases between. Germline V CDR1 and CDR2: KGHDR, SFDVKD. The CDR3: CATSDLRPQINYSYEQYF. The CDR3 DNA reads TGTGCCACCAGTGATTTGAGGCCCCAGATAAACTATTCCTACGAGCAGTACTTC.

This clone was detected only once. The rearrangement uses TRBV30 and TRBJ1-4, with D possibly TRBD1 on 5 matching bases. Germline V CDR1 and CDR2: GTSNPN, SVGIG (reference sequence). V lost 8 bases, J lost 5 bases, and 12 bases lay in between. The CDR3 runs 12 residues. This CDR3 reads CAQGAANEKLFF. The CDR3 DNA is TGTGCCCAGGGTGCTGCAAATGAAAAACTGTTTTTT.